Listed here is a single TCR beta chain. Trimming pared 8 bases from V and 5 bases from J, leaving 19 bases between. CDR3 length: 15 amino acids. Germline CDR1 reads SGHVS; CDR2 reads FNYEAQ. RNA totalling 0.5 to 1 ug underwent reverse transcription with random hexamers. TCRdb redid the calling of the immunoSEQ multiplex PCR reads with MiXCR, one entry per CDR3 protein. The data show about 94,000 distinct CDR3 sequences, roughly 94% seen once. These data originate in a study of CD8 T cells in Susac syndrome. The receptor was derived from a human donor with Susac syndrome. The chain has TRBV7-6 and TRBJ1-5, with a weak D call TRBD1 (5 bases). The sequenced material came from CD4+ T cells from PBMCs. The CDR3 loop reads CASSLGPPPDQPQHF. In nucleotides, the CDR3 is TGTGCCAGCTCCTTGGGACCTCCTCCCGATCAGCCCCAGCATTTT.